This paragraph covers one T cell receptor beta chain sequence. The target antigen is unknown. This entry is derived from a study of T cells in Graves' hyperthyroidism and ophthalmopathy. General study results and limits: Most expanded thyroid clonotypes above 0.001 also appeared in blood.

The investigators amplified TCR beta CDR3 regions from RNA transcripts. Carried out on the TCR CDR3, a first-round RT-PCR used the HTBI primer set. TCRdb re-analysed the multiplex PCR reads in MiXCR, keeping a single row per CDR3 protein. The data show about 300,000 distinct CDR3 sequences, with under 30% seen just once and about a quarter held by the top ten. Criteria for exclusion of patients were uncontrolled infection, other autoimmune disease, pregnancy or lactation. The blood specimen was taken at initial hyperthyroidism diagnosis, before any ophthalmopathy symptoms. Fresh peripheral blood, roughly 9.8 ml of it, supplied the PBMCs. This clonotype was obtained from a man aged 35-49 years with Graves' hyperthyroidism that later progressed to Graves' ophthalmopathy. What was sequenced was blood.

The CDR3 region is CASSLIGRGYEQYF. The CDR3 bases are TGTGCCAGCAGTTTAATTGGGAGGGGCTACGAGCAGTACTTC. The chain carries TRBV28 and TRBJ2-7, with 7 bases matching TRBD2. The CDR3 length is 14 residues. J gave up 3 bases and V 2 bases, and 4 bases lay outside the gene matches. Germline V lookup: CDR1 MDHEN, CDR2 SYDVKM.